This T cell receptor (beta chain) derives from a study of molecular identifiers for immune sequencing clone quantification. Study conclusions and caveats: One cell's worth of spiked Jurkat TCR RNA was reportedly detectable among 970,000 or so naive cells.

TCRdb processed the PCR reads anew with MiXCR; each CDR3 protein has one entry. The data show about 640,000 distinct CDR3 sequences, roughly 21% seen once. This clonotype was seen only a few times. Antigen specificity is unknown. V was cut by 4 bases and J by 9 bases, with 16 bases left in between. From germline, CDR1 is SGHTA and CDR2 FQGNSA. This CDR3 has 13 amino acids. Input material: naive CD8+ T cells from blood, with Jurkat cell RNA spiked in. Specified subset: FACS-sorted CD8+CD4-CCR7+CD45RA+ naive T cells. The TCR originated in a human donor in good health. Some libraries in this study had Jurkat cell RNA spiked in. The V and J genes are TRBV7-2 and TRBJ2-7, with no clear D. CDR3 protein: CASSSDPLKVQYF. For the CDR3, the DNA is TGTGCCAGCAGCTCGGACCCATTGAAGGTGCAGTACTTC.